One sample yielded the 18 T cell receptor beta chains listed below, sequenced in a study of blood T cell repertoires in COVID-19. Only in-frame clones appear in the TCRdb table, and some are missing; sequencing was by immunoSEQ multiplex PCR. The sample consists of about 250,000 clones, 90% of them appearing once. Sample: peripheral blood. These receptors originate from an older woman with COVID-19, enrolled during active disease.

The rearrangement links TRBV6-5 to TRBJ1-2; TRBD1 agrees at 7 bases. V lost 0 bases, J lost 8 bases, and 9 bases stayed unmatched. This CDR3 has 15 amino acids. Germline V lookup: CDR1 MNHEY, CDR2 SVGAGI. For the CDR3, the DNA is TGTGCCAGCAGTTACTCGGTGACAGGGAAAACCGGCTACACCTTC. Translation gives CASSYSVTGKTGYTF.

This clone appeared once. This chain joins TRBV29-1 and TRBJ2-1; 8 bases agree with TRBD2. With 7 bases clipped from V and 3 bases from J, the junction kept 5 bases outside the gene matches. The germline gives CDR1 SQVTM, CDR2 ANQGSEA. This CDR3 contains 13 residues. CDR3 loop: CSATGTSYNEQFF. The CDR3 DNA follows: TGCAGCGCTACAGGGACTAGCTACAATGAGCAGTTCTTC.

In its sample, this clone was seen a few times. The J gene is TRBJ2-7, the V gene TRBV30, with D unresolved. The CDR3 is made up of 13 amino acids. Trimming shortened V by 2 bases and J by 6 bases, and 14 bases separated the two germline ends. Germline CDR1 and CDR2: GTSNPN and SVGIG (reference sequence). CDR3 DNA: TGTGCCTGGAGTCCTACCCCCCAAGCCGAGCAGTACTTC. As protein: CAWSPTPQAEQYF. The full variable domain, rest sourced from reference TRBV30 and TRBJ2-7, is SQTIHQWPATLVQPVGSPLSLECTVEGTSNPNLYWYRQAAGRGLQLLFYSVGIGQISSEVPQNLSASRPQDRQFILSSKKLLLSDSGFYLCAWSPTPQAEQYFGPGTRLTVT.

The chain links TRBV20-1 to TRBJ1-1, with D perhaps TRBD1 (5 bases). The CDR3 runs to 10 residues. Germline V gene sequence: CDR1 DFQATT, CDR2 SNEGSKA (reference sequence). V lost 7 bases, J lost 8 bases, and 11 bases lay in between. CDR3 protein: CSVWRGEAFF. In DNA form, the CDR3 reads TGCAGTGTGTGGAGGGGCGAAGCTTTCTTT.

This chain uses TRBV2 with TRBJ2-5; 10 bases line up with TRBD1. This CDR3 contains 17 residues. The junction had 13 bases not matched to a gene; V was cut back by 5 bases and J by 4 bases. Germline V gives CDR1 SNHLY, CDR2 FYNNEI. CDR3 nucleotides: TGTGCCAGCAGTCCCCACCGGGACAGGGGTAGGGGAGAGACCCAGTACTTC. The encoded protein is CASSPHRDRGRGETQYF.

This clone was counted only a few times. The chain uses TRBV19 and TRBJ2-2; 10 nucleotides match TRBD1. The CDR3 totals 13 residues. The junction had 4 bases not matched to a gene; V was cut back by 9 bases and J by 6 bases. The germline gives CDR1 LNHDA, CDR2 SQIVND (reference sequence). The CDR3 region is CASRQGAAGELFF. CDR3 DNA: TGTGCCAGCAGACAGGGGGCAGCCGGGGAGCTGTTTTTT.

This chain uses TRBV10-3 with TRBJ2-1; TRBD1 is a possible D gene (6 bases). V lost 6 bases, J lost 5 bases, and 14 bases lay in between. The germline CDR1 and CDR2 sequences are ENHRY and SYGVKD. The CDR3 contains 14 residues. CDR3 residues: CAIRERQANNEQFF. The DNA for the CDR3 is TGTGCCATCAGGGAAAGACAGGCAAACAATGAGCAGTTCTTC.

J is TRBJ1-1 and V is TRBV10-3; 7 bases align to TRBD1. This CDR3 has 15 amino acids. V lost 2 bases to trimming and J lost 5 bases; unmatched junction nucleotides: 8. Germline CDR1 is ENHRY and CDR2 is SYGVKD. As DNA, the CDR3 is TGTGCCATCAGTGAGCGTGACAGGGTTGGGACTGAAGCTTTCTTT. Translated, it gives CAISERDRVGTEAFF.

V and J are TRBV13 and TRBJ1-5, with 8 bases aligning to TRBD1. Germline V lookup: CDR1 PRHDT, CDR2 FYEKMQ (reference sequence). CDR3 length equals 15 residues. The J segment lost 6 bases and the V segment lost 4 bases, leaving 8 bases of the junction unmatched. In DNA form, the CDR3 reads TGTGCCAGCAGCTCGACAGGGGATCCGCTTCAGCCCCAGCATTTT. Translation: CASSSTGDPLQPQHF.

The rearrangement joins TRBV19 to TRBJ1-1, with D possibly being TRBD1 (5 bases). CDR1 and CDR2 from the germline V gene are LNHDA and SQIVND (reference sequence). Trimming shortened V by 6 bases and J by 5 bases, and 13 bases separated the two germline ends. The CDR3 contains 13 residues. The CDR3 region is CASRQGLWTEAFF. The CDR3 region has the DNA TGTGCCAGTAGGCAGGGTTTATGGACTGAAGCTTTCTTT.

The table lists this clone with a few counts. V usage is TRBV4-3 and J usage is TRBJ2-1; 8 bases align to TRBD1. V dropped 1 base and J dropped 2; count of bases not matched to a gene: 7. The CDR3 length is 17 residues. CDR1 is LGHNA and CDR2 is YSLEER in the germline V gene. The CDR3 sequence is CASSQVYGTGTYNEQFF. CDR3 nucleotide sequence: TGCGCCAGCAGCCAAGTCTACGGGACAGGAACCTACAATGAGCAGTTCTTC.

This clone was picked up a small number of times. The chain carries TRBV7-7 and TRBJ2-5, with TRBD2 identical over 7 bases. This CDR3 is built from 13 residues. Per the germline V gene, CDR1 is SSHAT and CDR2 is FNYEAQ (reference sequence). The trim removed 0 bases at V and 10 bases at J, leaving 5 bases unmatched. The CDR3, as DNA: TGTGCCAGCAGCTTAGCGGAAGGGACTATCCAGTACTTC. This gives the protein CASSLAEGTIQYF.

V usage is TRBV11-2 and J usage is TRBJ2-1; 10 bases are a match to TRBD2. V trimming: 10 bases; J trimming: 7 bases; junction bases outside the gene matches: 10. This CDR3 is built from 14 residues. Germline lookup yields CDR1 SGHAT and CDR2 FQNNGV. Here the CDR3 reads CATALAGLLNEQFF. In nucleotides, the CDR3 is TGTGCCACTGCACTAGCGGGGTTGTTGAATGAGCAGTTCTTC.

The rearrangement links TRBV6-6 to TRBJ2-7, with 10 nucleotides matching TRBD2. CDR3 length equals 15 residues. The V gene's germline CDR1 is MNHNY and CDR2 SVGAGI (reference sequence). Losses at the gene ends were 5 bases for V and 2 bases for J; bases not matched to a gene: 6. The CDR3 DNA follows: TGTGCCAGCAGTCAAAGGACTAGCGGCACCTACGAGCAGTACTTC. Its protein product is CASSQRTSGTYEQYF.

The chain links TRBV10-3 to TRBJ2-1; 7 bases map to TRBD1. CDR3 size: 16 residues. V trimming: 3 bases; J trimming: 0 bases; junction bases outside the gene matches: 5. Germline loops: CDR1 ENHRY, CDR2 SYGVKD. The CDR3 protein is CAISDETGYSYNEQFF. The CDR3 coding sequence is TGTGCCATCAGTGACGAGACAGGGTACTCCTACAATGAGCAGTTCTTC.

The chain links TRBV5-8 to TRBJ1-5, with TRBD1 matching 8 bases. Germline V CDR1 and CDR2: SGHTS, YDEGEE. This CDR3 has 15 amino acids. J lost 5 bases, V lost 4 bases, and 8 bases had no gene match. The CDR3 loop is CASSRLGQDHQPQHF. The CDR3 nucleotides read TGTGCCAGCAGCCGCCTGGGACAGGATCATCAGCCCCAGCATTTT.

This clone has more than one count but fewer than ten. The chain employs TRBV21-1 and TRBJ1-2. TRBV21-1 is listed as a pseudogene. CDR3 size: 15 residues. The CDR3 DNA reads TGTGCCAGCAGCAATCCGGCGGGGGGATTTTCTGGCTACACCTTC. It translates to CASSNPAGGFSGYTF.

The chain joins TRBV5-6 to TRBJ1-6; TRBD1 agrees at 12 bases. The germline V gene encodes CDR1 SGHDT and CDR2 YYEEEE. This CDR3 contains 16 residues. V shed 4 bases and J 9 bases; nucleotides not matched to a gene: 8. The CDR3 reads CASSAGTGGAGSPLHF. The CDR3 nucleotides read TGTGCCAGCAGCGCCGGGACAGGGGGCGCGGGTTCACCCCTCCACTTT.